These 24 T cell receptor beta chains originate from one sample sequenced in a study of vaccination and CD4 T cells after COVID-19. Sequencing of the DNA from cultured CD4+ T cells was carried out with the Oncomine TCR Beta short-read assay. TCRdb re-called the PCR reads with MiXCR, one entry per CDR3 protein. The table has more than 10,000 distinct CDR3 sequences, less than 70% seen once. These TCRs are of unknown antigen specificity. Treatment denoted: roughly 10-day PBMC culture with coronavirus spike peptide pools or control peptides (ViraFEST assay). Sequenced material: CD4+ T cells from blood, cultured in vitro. The receptors were sampled from a human donor who had recovered from COVID-19.

The rearrangement uses TRBV27 and TRBJ2-4; 8 bases align to TRBD1. Trimming took 2 bases from V and 9 from J; bases not matched to a gene: 6. Germline V gives CDR1 MNHEY, CDR2 SMNVEV (reference sequence). The CDR3 is 14 amino acids. The CDR3 sequence is CASSLRVDRGIQYF. CDR3 in DNA: TGTGCCAGCAGTTTAAGAGTAGACAGGGGCATTCAGTACTTC.

Only a few counts were recorded for this clonotype. The V call is TRBV27, the J call TRBJ2-2; 7 positions agree with TRBD2. CDR3 size: 15 residues. Germline CDR1 reads MNHEY; CDR2 reads SMNVEV (reference sequence). V lost 6 bases and J lost 6; bases outside the gene matches: 10. CDR3: CASRPAAGRSGELFF. DNA of the CDR3: TGTGCCAGCAGGCCCGCGGCCGGGAGGTCCGGGGAGCTGTTTTTT.

The chain uses TRBV6-1 and TRBJ2-5; TRBD1 agrees at 8 bases. Germline trimming cut 4 bases from V and 1 base from J; bases unmatched to any gene: 8. Germline values: CDR1 MNHNS, CDR2 SASEGT. The CDR3 loop spans 16 amino acids. The CDR3 loop reads CASSVRTGSTQETQYF. CDR3 in DNA: TGTGCCAGCAGTGTCCGGACAGGGAGTACCCAAGAGACCCAGTACTTC.

V and J are TRBV20-1 and TRBJ1-2; TRBD1 matches 7 bases. The germline gives CDR1 DFQATT, CDR2 SNEGSKA (reference sequence). The CDR3 consists of 14 residues. Unmatched junction bases numbered 7, after V lost 2 bases and J lost 4 bases. The CDR3: CSARIGTDRYGYTF. DNA of the CDR3: TGCAGTGCTAGAATAGGGACAGACCGCTATGGCTACACCTTC.

In its sample, this clonotype was seen once. This chain joins TRBV7-9 and TRBJ1-2, with unresolved D. This CDR3 comprises 17 residues. Germline CDR1 SEHNR, CDR2 FQNEAQ (reference sequence). V was trimmed by 1 base and J by 5 bases, leaving 20 bases between them. CDR3 sequence reads: CASSLGSLRANDYGYTF. In DNA, the CDR3 is TGTGCCAGCAGCTTAGGGAGTCTCCGGGCAAACGATTATGGCTACACCTTC.

V usage is TRBV19 and J usage is TRBJ1-6, with D possibly TRBD1 on 5 matching bases. The V end was cut by 5 bases, the J end by 6 bases, with 17 bases between. Germline V gives CDR1 LNHDA, CDR2 SQIVND (reference sequence). CDR3 size: 16 residues. The CDR3 DNA reads as TGTGCCAGTAGTTCCTCGTCCGGGGCGCCTAATTCACCCCTCCACTTT. As protein: CASSSSSGAPNSPLHF.

This sequence joins TRBV12-3 or TRBV12-4 and TRBJ1-1; weak D call: TRBD1 (5 bases). Trimming removed 3 bases at V and 5 bases at J, with 10 bases between. The CDR3 consists of 13 residues. In DNA form, the CDR3 reads TGTGCCAGCAGTTTGGAGGGGAGGACTGAAGCTTTCTTT. It is translated as CASSLEGRTEAFF.

The rearrangement links TRBV12-3 or TRBV12-4 to TRBJ1-5, with 7 bases aligning to TRBD1. The CDR3 is 16 amino acids. V shed 2 bases and J 5 bases; nucleotides not matched to a gene: 9. The CDR3 region is CASSLSLNRGDQPQHF. CDR3 nucleotide sequence: TGTGCCAGCAGTTTAAGTCTTAACAGGGGCGATCAGCCCCAGCATTTT.

This rearrangement joins TRBV7-8 to TRBJ2-1, with D unresolved. In germline, CDR1 is SGHVS, CDR2 FQNEAQ. The CDR3 contains 14 residues. Trimming took 5 bases from V and 6 from J, leaving 14 bases between them. CDR3 sequence: CASSPTALGNEQFF. CDR3 sequence (DNA): TGTGCCAGCAGCCCAACCGCGTTGGGCAATGAGCAGTTCTTC. Together with reference TRBV7-8 and TRBJ2-1, the CDR3 gives the full variable domain: GAGVSQSPRYKVAKRGQDVALRCDPISGHVSLFWYQQALGQGPEFLTYFQNEAQLDKSGLPSDRFFAERPEGSVSTLKIQRTQQEDSAVYLCASSPTALGNEQFFGPGTRLTVL.

The CDR3: CSARDSRGLNTGELFF. As DNA, the CDR3 is TGCAGTGCTAGAGATTCCCGGGGTCTTAACACCGGGGAGCTGTTTTTT. The V and J genes are TRBV20-1 and TRBJ2-2; D might be TRBD2 (5 bases). Between the trimmed V and J ends, which lost 0 bases and 2 bases, there was a span of 13 bases. The length of the CDR3 is 16 residues. Per germline, CDR1 DFQATT and CDR2 SNEGSKA (reference sequence).

The gene calls are TRBV2 and TRBJ1-1; D perhaps matches TRBD1 (5 bases). CDR3 length equals 13 residues. Germline V lookup: CDR1 SNHLY, CDR2 FYNNEI. The V and J ends lost 7 bases and 4 bases respectively, with 13 bases between them. The CDR3 reads CASTEDRSTEAFF. The CDR3 DNA sequence: TGTGCCAGCACCGAAGACAGATCCACTGAAGCTTTCTTT.

The chain carries TRBV6-5 and TRBJ2-3, with 7 bases matching TRBD2. This CDR3 comprises 16 residues. Unmatched junction bases numbered 3, after V lost 0 bases and J lost 0 bases. The germline V gene encodes CDR1 MNHEY and CDR2 SVGAGI. The CDR3 sequence: CASSYSGGRSTDTQYF. Written as DNA, the CDR3 is TGTGCCAGCAGTTACTCCGGGGGGAGAAGCACAGATACGCAGTATTTT.

This clonotype was seen a handful of times. J is TRBJ2-5 and V is TRBV20-1; D gene unclear. The germline CDR1 and CDR2 sequences are DFQATT and SNEGSKA (reference sequence). V was pared by 1 base and J by 0 bases, with 9 bases between. This CDR3 spans 14 amino acids. In DNA form, the CDR3 reads TGCAGTGCTAGAGTCCGTTGGGACCAAGAGACCCAGTACTTC. Translation gives CSARVRWDQETQYF.

The chain is built from TRBV6-5 and TRBJ1-5; unclear D gene. V was trimmed by 0 bases and J by 6 bases, leaving 9 bases between them. The length of the CDR3 is 14 residues. The germline gives CDR1 MNHEY, CDR2 SVGAGI. The CDR3, as DNA: TGTGCCAGCAGTTACTCAGGGTATGCTCAGCCCCAGCATTTT. This gives the protein CASSYSGYAQPQHF.

This chain uses TRBV6-5 with TRBJ1-2, with 7 nucleotides matching TRBD1. The junction had 5 bases not matched to a gene; V was cut back by 4 bases and J by 3 bases. The CDR3 contains 14 residues. The germline CDR1 and CDR2 sequences are MNHEY and SVGAGI. CDR3 loop: CASSSGQSYYGYTF. The CDR3 DNA is TGTGCCAGCAGTTCGGGACAGAGTTACTATGGCTACACCTTC.

The gene calls are TRBV7-2 and TRBJ1-3; TRBD1 agrees at 9 bases. V was pared by 5 bases and J by 4 bases, with 6 bases of the junction left unmatched. Germline loops: CDR1 SGHTA, CDR2 FQGNSA. This CDR3 has 15 residues. CDR3 residues: CASSHIQGAGNTIYF. The CDR3 bases are TGTGCCAGCAGCCACATACAGGGGGCAGGAAACACCATATATTTT.

Notes on this clonotype: A read error may produce the germline difference seen at one junction end. The gene calls are TRBV12-3 or TRBV12-4 and TRBJ1-1; D is possibly TRBD1 (5 bases). The CDR3 is made up of 14 amino acids. CDR3 coding DNA: TGTGCCAGCACTTTAGGGGTTATCGGAACTGAAGCTTTCTTT. Translated: CASTLGVIGTEAFF.

The V gene is TRBV7-7, the J gene TRBJ2-2; the D is unclear. CDR1 and CDR2 (germline): SSHAT, FNYEAQ (reference sequence). The CDR3 totals 14 residues. V lost 0 bases to trimming and J lost 6 bases, with 8 bases between them. CDR3 in amino acids: CASSLALSPGELFF. As DNA, the CDR3 is TGTGCCAGCAGCTTAGCGCTAAGTCCCGGGGAGCTGTTTTTT.

The chain is built from TRBV5-1 and TRBJ1-1; tentative D call: TRBD1 (5 bases). The CDR3 has 15 residues. Trimming left V 4 bases short and J 2 bases short, with 15 bases between. Germline assignment: CDR1 SGHRS and CDR2 YFSETQ. CDR3 sequence reads: CASSGGRTTNTEAFF. CDR3 bases: TGCGCCAGCAGCGGGGGACGCACAACCAACACTGAAGCTTTCTTT. The entire variable domain, with the rest obtained from reference TRBV5-1 and TRBJ1-1, is as follows: KAGVTQTPRYLIKTRGQQVTLSCSPISGHRSVSWYQQTPGQGLQFLFEYFSETQRNKGNFPGRFSGRQFSNSRSEMNVSTLELGDSALYLCASSGGRTTNTEAFFGQGTRLTVV.

The rearrangement links TRBV7-2 to TRBJ1-2; 10 positions match TRBD1. The CDR3 runs to 17 residues. Germline loops: CDR1 SGHTA, CDR2 FQGNSA. The V segment lost 1 base and the J segment 8 bases; nucleotides outside the gene matches: 13. The CDR3, as DNA: TGTGCCAGCAGCTTAGTTTTGGGGAGACAGGGGGCGGGAGGCTACACCTTC. As protein: CASSLVLGRQGAGGYTF.

The chain links TRBV10-1 to TRBJ2-5; D may match TRBD1 or TRBD2 (6 bases each). There are 15 residues in the CDR3. The germline V and J ends were trimmed by 4 bases and 8 bases, with 20 bases remaining between them. Germline V CDR1 and CDR2: WNHNN, SYGVQD (reference sequence). CDR3 nucleotide sequence: TGCGCCAGCAGTGCCCTCAAGGGGGGAGTGGGAACCCAGTACTTC. This gives the protein CASSALKGGVGTQYF.

This clonotype occurred a few times. The V call is TRBV28, the J call TRBJ1-5, with D possibly matching TRBD1 (5 bases). V was trimmed by 3 bases and J by 3 bases, leaving 12 bases between them. CDR1 and CDR2 (germline): MDHEN, SYDVKM. The CDR3 covers 15 residues. The CDR3 DNA reads as TGTGCCAGCAGTTTGGGAGGGGTCGTCAATCAGCCCCAGCATTTT. Protein sequence: CASSLGGVVNQPQHF.

This clonotype has a handful of counts. This chain connects TRBV7-2 to TRBJ1-2; 7 bases map to TRBD1. The junction had 6 bases not matched to a gene; V was cut back by 5 bases and J by 0 bases. The CDR3 contains 15 residues. Per the germline V gene, CDR1 is SGHTA and CDR2 is FQGNSA. The CDR3 sequence is CASSEDRVSNYGYTF. The CDR3 bases are TGTGCCAGCAGCGAAGACAGGGTCTCTAACTATGGCTACACCTTC.

This clonotype has a handful of counts. This sequence joins TRBV20-1 and TRBJ2-2; D perhaps matches TRBD2 (5 bases). The germline V gene has CDR1 DFQATT and CDR2 SNEGSKA (reference sequence). Trimming took 2 bases from V and 5 from J, leaving 12 bases between them. This CDR3 contains 14 residues. For the CDR3, the DNA is TGCAGTGCTAGAAAGTTAGGGAGAACCGGGGAGCTGTTTTTT. Its translation: CSARKLGRTGELFF.